These 8 T cell receptor beta chains share one sample of origin, sequenced in a study of T cells after yellow fever vaccination. TCRdb recomputed calls from the 5' RACE reads with MiXCR, one row per CDR3 protein. The repertoire holds some 350,000 distinct CDR3 sequences, around a tenth seen once, with more than 15% in the top ten. The material was PBMCs, obtained on the day of the first yellow fever vaccination. These receptors were collected from a young man who received the YFV17D yellow fever vaccine.

J is TRBJ1-5 and V is TRBV6-2 or TRBV6-3; D uncertain. The length of the CDR3 is 14 residues. The V end lost 2 bases, the J end lost 0 bases, and 5 bases lay between the germline ends. Germline V CDR1 and CDR2: MNHEY, SVGEGT. CDR3 residues: CASSYGYSNQPQHF. Here the CDR3 DNA reads TGTGCCAGCAGTTACGGCTATAGCAATCAGCCCCAGCATTTT.

This clonotype was observed a handful of times. This chain uses TRBV2 with TRBJ2-7; TRBD2 agrees at 8 bases. V lost 6 bases and J lost 4; bases outside the gene matches: 5. The CDR3 covers 13 residues. CDR1 and CDR2 from the germline V gene are SNHLY and FYNNEI. CDR3 DNA: TGTGCCAGCAGGTTAGCGGGGCGATACGAGCAGTACGTC. Translated, it gives CASRLAGRYEQYV.

In this sample, this clonotype turned up a few times. The chain has TRBV4-1 and TRBJ2-2, with 7 bases aligning to TRBD1. Germline V CDR1 and CDR2: MGHRA, YSYEKL. The V and J ends lost 0 bases and 3 bases, in that order; junction bases with no gene match: 4. The CDR3 consists of 16 residues. CDR3 nucleotide sequence: TGCGCCAGCAGCCAAGATACAGGACAGGACACCGGGGAGCTGTTTTTT. It encodes CASSQDTGQDTGELFF.

The chain links TRBV12-3 or TRBV12-4 to TRBJ2-7; no reliable D call. The V end was cut by 2 bases, the J end by 6 bases, with 8 bases between. The CDR3 has 12 amino acids. The DNA for the CDR3 is TGTGCCAGCAGTTTAAAAGGCCGCGAGCAGTACGTC. Translation: CASSLKGREQYV.

The V gene is TRBV5-6, the J gene TRBJ1-1; no firm D call. The germline CDR1 and CDR2 sequences are SGHDT and YYEEEE. This CDR3 comprises 12 residues. The V gene lost 1 base and the J gene lost 4 bases, with 5 bases spanning the gap. The CDR3 bases are TGTGCCAGCAGCTTGAAGAGCACTGAAGCTTTCTTT. It is translated as CASSLKSTEAFF.

The chain couples TRBV11-3 to TRBJ1-6; perhaps TRBD1 as D (5 bases). The germline V gene encodes CDR1 SGHNT and CDR2 YENEEA. The V end lost 2 bases, the J end lost 8 bases, and 16 bases lay between the germline ends. CDR3 size: 16 residues. The CDR3 spells CASSLRRDSLDSPLHF. Written as DNA, the CDR3 is TGTGCCAGCAGCTTAAGGAGGGACTCTTTGGATTCACCCCTCCACTTT.

The CDR3: CASSLVQGATDTQYF. In DNA form, the CDR3 reads TGTGCCAGCAGTTTGGTTCAGGGGGCTACAGATACGCAGTATTTT. V is TRBV27 and J is TRBJ2-3; TRBD1 matches at 8 bases. The ends lost 3 bases at V and 3 bases at J; junction bases unmatched: 5. Looked up from germline, CDR1 is MNHEY and CDR2 is SMNVEV (reference sequence). This CDR3 comprises 15 residues.

The chain couples TRBV4-2 to TRBJ2-1; D is perhaps TRBD1 (5 bases). This CDR3 spans 17 amino acids. CDR1 and CDR2 from the germline V gene are LGHNA and YNFKEQ. Trimming removed 0 bases from V and 7 bases from J, with 19 bases in between. In DNA form, the CDR3 reads TGTGCCAGCAGCCAAGAGATAGGGGAAGGGCCCTTAAATGAGCAGTTCTTC. Its translation is CASSQEIGEGPLNEQFF.